These T cell receptor beta chains were read from a single sample in a study of CD8+CD57+ T cells in acquired aplastic anemia. TCRdb ran MiXCR on the reads and lists one entry per CDR3 protein. The top ten hold roughly 1.1% of the sample, which has some 200,000 distinct CDR3 sequences, roughly 35% seen once. Sequenced material: sorted CD4+, CD8+, or CD8+CD57+ T cells (not recorded which) from PBMCs. The receptors stem from a human donor in good health, serving as a control. The CDR3 runs from the conserved cysteine through the conserved F or W. A D gene is named only where the DNA matches it firmly. Rows may omit the clone size; those that give it use once, few, many or a size class.

size	D	V	J	DNA	CDR3
many	NA	TRBV29-1	TRBJ1-2	TGCAGCGCTGGGGGCGGATATAACTATGGCTACACCTTC	CSAGGGYNYGYTF
many	NA	TRBV7-8	TRBJ1-5	TGTGCCAGCAGCTTAGCGAGGTTTAGTGCGAATCAGCCCCAGCATTTT	CASSLARFSANQPQHF
NA	NA	TRBV2	TRBJ2-7	TGTGCCAGCAGTAGAAACGGTGACGAGCAGTACTTC	CASSRNGDEQYF
NA	TRBD1	TRBV2	TRBJ1-4	TGTGCCAGCAGTTCGGCCAGGGGGATAGCTAATGAAAAACTGTTTTTT	CASSSARGIANEKLFF
NA	NA	TRBV19	TRBJ2-7	TGTGCCAGTATCCCAGAACGGAATCGCTACGAGCAGTACTTC	CASIPERNRYEQYF
NA	TRBD2	TRBV5-6	TRBJ2-1	TGTGCCAGCAGCTTGGCCAAGGAAGGACTAGCGGGACACAATGAGCAGTTCTTC	CASSLAKEGLAGHNEQFF
NA	TRBD2	TRBV13	TRBJ2-1	TGTGCCAGCAAACCGGGACTAGCGGGGGGATACAATGAGCAGTTCTTC	CASKPGLAGGYNEQFF
many	NA	TRBV4-1	TRBJ1-6	TGCGCCAGCAGCCAAGAGACTAGTGCCAATTCACCCCTCCACTTT	CASSQETSANSPLHF
NA	NA	TRBV7-9	TRBJ2-5	TGTGCCTACGAGGTAGCGGCGTACCAAGAGACCCAGTACTTC	CAYEVAAYQETQYF
few	NA	TRBV3-1	TRBJ1-2	TGTGCCAGCAGCCTACAGGACCGTGTTAACTATGGCTACACCTTC	CASSLQDRVNYGYTF
NA	NA	TRBV10-3	TRBJ1-2	TGTGCCATCAGCCCCAGGGGAGGAGAAGGCTACACCTTC	CAISPRGGEGYTF
NA	NA	TRBV2	TRBJ2-3	TGTGCCAGCACGGTAGCGCTGGCAGATACGCAGTATTTT	CASTVALADTQYF
few	NA	TRBV18	TRBJ2-7	TGTGCCAGCTCACCACCGGCGAACAGGTTAGGCGAGCAGTACTTC	CASSPPANRLGEQYF
many	NA	TRBV4-1	TRBJ2-7	TGCGCCAGCAGCCAAGAGGGGGGCGGGCGGTACTACGAGCAGTACTTC	CASSQEGGGRYYEQYF
medium-sized	TRBD1	TRBV20-1	TRBJ1-5	TGCAGTGCTAGCCCGGGACAGGGGGCAGGTCAGCCCCAGCATTTT	CSASPGQGAGQPQHF
few	NA	TRBV19	TRBJ1-1	TGTGCCAGTAGTCTCAGGGGTGTTATGAACACTGAAGCTTTCTTT	CASSLRGVMNTEAFF
NA	TRBD1	TRBV20-1	TRBJ2-2	TGCAGTGCCACCGGGACAGAGAACACCGGGGAGCTGTTTTTT	CSATGTENTGELFF
few	NA	TRBV19	TRBJ1-6	TGTGCCAGCAGCCCTGTCGGTAGCTGTAATTCACCCCTCCACTTT	CASSPVGSCNSPLHF
many	TRBD1	TRBV10-3	TRBJ1-3	TGTGCCATCAGTGAGGGGACAGGGCACTCTGGAAACACCATATATTTT	CAISEGTGHSGNTIYF
NA	TRBD2	TRBV11-2	TRBJ2-1	TGTGCCAGCAGCCTTACGGGAGGGCCGTACAATGAGCAGTTCTTC	CASSLTGGPYNEQFF
few	TRBD1	TRBV5-1	TRBJ1-1	TGCGCCAGCAGCTCCCAGGGGGCTGTTGACACTGAAGCTTTCTTT	CASSSQGAVDTEAFF
few	TRBD1	TRBV6-2/TRBV6-3	TRBJ1-2	TGTGCCAGCAGTCGTCCCCGACAGGGGCTCTATGGCTACACCTTC	CASSRPRQGLYGYTF
many	NA	TRBV20-1	TRBJ2-2	TGCAGTGCTAGCCAGCGGGCCGGGGAGCTGTTTTTT	CSASQRAGELFF
few	NA	TRBV30	TRBJ1-2	TGTGCCTGGAGTGCGGACGGAGCCTTTTATGGCTACACCTTC	CAWSADGAFYGYTF